What follows are 20 T cell receptor beta chains derived from one specimen sequenced in a study of blood T cell repertoires in COVID-19. TCRdb's copy holds only in-frame clones and misses some; the assay was immunoSEQ multiplex PCR. The sample has about 320,000 clones; 65% to 90% are singletons. Sequenced material: PBMCs or T cells enriched from blood (not recorded which). The receptor source for this set is a young woman who had recovered from COVID-19.

As to this clone: The same CDR3 is also encoded by other DNA sequences in this sample. This chain connects TRBV5-1 to TRBJ1-6; 7 bases fit TRBD1. The CDR3 totals 16 residues. Germline V gene lookup returns CDR1 SGHRS and CDR2 YFSETQ. The V gene end was trimmed by 0 bases and the J gene end by 7 bases; junction bases not matched to a gene: 7. The CDR3 reads CASSLEGRGGNSPLHF. The CDR3 nucleotides read TGCGCCAGCAGCTTGGAGGGTAGAGGGGGCAATTCACCCCTCCACTTT.

The chain recombines TRBV10-3 with TRBJ1-6; D is possibly TRBD1 (6 bases). This CDR3 comprises 16 residues. V was trimmed by 6 bases and J by 4 bases, leaving 16 bases between them. The germline V gene encodes CDR1 ENHRY and CDR2 SYGVKD. The CDR3 sequence: CAIREGRTAYNSPLHF. The CDR3 coding sequence is TGTGCCATCAGGGAGGGCCGGACAGCTTATAATTCACCCCTCCACTTT.

The chain recombines TRBV30 with TRBJ2-7; maybe TRBD1 (5 bases). The germline CDR1 and CDR2 sequences are GTSNPN and SVGIG (reference sequence). The CDR3 spans 12 residues. The germline V and J ends were trimmed by 1 base and 3 bases, with 7 bases remaining between them. For the CDR3, the DNA is TGTGCCTGGAGTGACAGGCACTACGAGCAGTACTTC. Translated, it gives CAWSDRHYEQYF.

V and J are TRBV19 and TRBJ1-6; D possibly corresponds to TRBD1 (6 bases). Germline values: CDR1 LNHDA, CDR2 SQIVND (reference sequence). V gave up 6 bases and J gave up 7 bases, with 13 bases separating them. CDR3 size: 14 residues. For the CDR3, the DNA is TGTGCCAGTAGAACTACCGGGACAAATTCACCCCTCCACTTT. Residues: CASRTTGTNSPLHF.

The chain employs TRBV3-1 (or the pseudogene TRBV3-2) and TRBJ2-1; 10 nucleotides line up with TRBD1. V dropped 4 bases and J dropped 0; count of bases not matched to a gene: 15. The CDR3 has 20 amino acids. CDR1 is LGHDT and CDR2 is YNNKEL in the germline V gene (reference sequence). CDR3 region: CASSPAGTGATPSSYNEQFF. DNA of the CDR3: TGTGCCAGCAGCCCGGCCGGGACAGGGGCGACCCCCAGCTCCTACAATGAGCAGTTCTTC.

This clone was seen once. This rearrangement joins TRBV18 to TRBJ2-1; D is perhaps TRBD2 (7 bases). The CDR3 extends over 14 amino acids. CDR1 KGHSH and CDR2 LQKENI come from the germline V gene. Trimming took 3 bases from V and 9 from J, leaving 15 bases between them. The CDR3 here is CASSPWGGTVEQFF. DNA for the CDR3: TGTGCCAGCTCACCGTGGGGGGGCACAGTTGAGCAGTTCTTC.

This clone was counted once. The chain is built from TRBV27 and TRBJ1-2, with D perhaps matching TRBD1 (6 bases). Germline loops: CDR1 MNHEY, CDR2 SMNVEV (reference sequence). V was clipped by 5 bases and J by 5 bases, with 12 bases between them. The CDR3 has 13 residues. The CDR3 coding sequence is TGTGCCAGCAGTGAACGGGACAAGTATGGCTACACCTTC. It yields the protein CASSERDKYGYTF.

This clone was seen a single time. This chain links TRBV10-3 with TRBJ2-7; 8 bases line up with TRBD2. Germline CDR1 is ENHRY and CDR2 is SYGVKD. This CDR3 spans 13 amino acids. Germline trimming cut 2 bases from V and 9 bases from J; bases unmatched to any gene: 6. CDR3 in DNA: TGTGCCATCAGTGAGACTAGCGGAGGGGTGCAGTACTTC. This encodes CAISETSGGVQYF.

This clone was observed once. The V and J genes are TRBV15 and TRBJ1-2; 7 bases align to TRBD1. CDR1 and CDR2 (germline): LNHNV, YYDKDF (reference sequence). The CDR3 totals 16 residues. V was clipped by 4 bases and J by 5 bases; unmatched bases: 13. The CDR3 is CATSTRDSTPIYGYTF. In nucleotides, the CDR3 is TGTGCCACCAGCACGAGGGACAGCACCCCTATTTATGGCTACACCTTC. Variable domain in full (rest from reference TRBV15 and TRBJ1-2): DAMVIQNPRYQVTQFGKPVTLSCSQTLNHNVMYWYQQKSSQAPKLLFHYYDKDFNNEADTPDNFQSRRPNTSFCFLDIRSPGLGDTAMYLCATSTRDSTPIYGYTFGSGTRLTVV.

The chain combines TRBV5-4 with TRBJ2-7; tentative D call: TRBD1 (6 bases). V was cut by 1 base and J by 3 bases, with 8 bases left in between. Per germline, CDR1 SGHNT and CDR2 YYREEE (reference sequence). The CDR3 covers 13 residues. The CDR3: CASSLRDNYEQYF. Written as DNA, the CDR3 is TGTGCCAGCAGCTTGAGGGACAACTACGAGCAGTACTTC.

The chain recombines TRBV18 with TRBJ2-1; possible D gene TRBD2, 5 bases. Between the trimmed V and J ends, which lost 0 bases and 5 bases, there was a span of 14 bases. The CDR3 is made up of 16 amino acids. CDR1 KGHSH and CDR2 LQKENI come from the germline V gene. CDR3 nucleotides: TGTGCCAGCTCACCACCAAATCGGGGTCCAAACAATGAGCAGTTCTTC. Translating it yields CASSPPNRGPNNEQFF.

The CDR3 DNA is TGTGCCACCAGCAGTAGATCGTGGGCCCCGGGACAGGAGTTCTATGGCTACACCTTC. Protein sequence: CATSSRSWAPGQEFYGYTF. V and J are TRBV15 and TRBJ1-2, with 8 bases matching TRBD1. The ends lost 3 bases at V and 4 bases at J; junction bases unmatched: 19. Germline V gene sequence: CDR1 LNHNV, CDR2 YYDKDF (reference sequence). The CDR3 runs 19 residues.

This clone has only one observation. The chain carries TRBV7-9 and TRBJ1-2; D may be TRBD1 (6 bases). Trimming took 6 bases from V and 2 from J, leaving 25 bases between them. The germline gives CDR1 SEHNR, CDR2 FQNEAQ (reference sequence). The CDR3 contains 18 residues. The CDR3 nucleotides are TGTGCCAGCAGGGATCTCGGGGGGGCTCCCCCCCCGAACTATGGCTACACCTTC. This encodes CASRDLGGAPPPNYGYTF.

The CDR3 loop is CASSPGQVGEKLFF. In nucleotides, the CDR3 is TGTGCCAGCAGCCCCGGACAGGTCGGTGAAAAACTGTTTTTT. This chain uses TRBV5-4 with TRBJ1-4, with 7 bases lining up with TRBD1. Germline V gene sequence: CDR1 SGHNT, CDR2 YYREEE (reference sequence). The CDR3 has 14 residues. V lost 4 bases, J lost 7 bases, and 7 bases stayed unmatched.

V usage is TRBV28 and J usage is TRBJ1-2; 7 nucleotides agree with TRBD1. Germline V gene lookup returns CDR1 MDHEN and CDR2 SYDVKM. After removal of 4 bases from V and 4 bases from J, the junction contained 6 bases not matched to a gene. The CDR3 loop spans 14 amino acids. The CDR3 loop reads CASSSSGGFYGYTF. For the CDR3, the DNA is TGTGCCAGCAGTTCTTCAGGGGGGTTCTATGGCTACACCTTC.

The V call is TRBV7-3, the J call TRBJ2-3; 7 nucleotides line up with TRBD2. The CDR3 extends over 12 amino acids. CDR1 SGHTA and CDR2 FQGTGA come from the germline V gene. Trimming cost V 8 bases and J 1 base; bases outside gene matches: 0. The CDR3 region has the DNA TGTGCCAGCGGGAGGGGCACAGATACGCAGTATTTT. Translated, it gives CASGRGTDTQYF.

The chain couples TRBV2 to TRBJ2-3; tentative D call: TRBD2 (5 bases). The V gene lost 4 bases and the J gene lost 6 bases, with 14 bases spanning the gap. This CDR3 is built from 14 residues. Germline V gene sequence: CDR1 SNHLY, CDR2 FYNNEI. As DNA, the CDR3 is TGTGCCAGCAGTGGCGCGGGTTTGGAGGATACGCAGTATTTT. Translating it yields CASSGAGLEDTQYF.

For the CDR3, the DNA is TGTGCCAGCAGCCGGACTTTAAGCTCCTACGAGCAGTACTTC. Translating gives CASSRTLSSYEQYF. The chain employs TRBV4-2 and TRBJ2-7, with D possibly TRBD2 on 5 matching bases. This CDR3 comprises 14 residues. Germline V gene lookup returns CDR1 LGHNA and CDR2 YNFKEQ. Trimming pared 4 bases from V and 0 bases from J, leaving 10 bases between.

The chain recombines TRBV5-1 with TRBJ2-3; TRBD1 matches 9 bases. J lost 3 bases, V lost 4 bases, and 6 bases had no gene match. Per germline, CDR1 SGHRS and CDR2 YFSETQ. There are 15 residues in the CDR3. CDR3 region: CASSVGTGRTDTQYF. CDR3 DNA sequence: TGCGCCAGCAGCGTAGGGACAGGGAGGACAGATACGCAGTATTTT.

The rearrangement joins TRBV24-1 to TRBJ1-2, with TRBD1 identical over 7 bases. V trimming: 7 bases; J trimming: 0 bases; junction bases outside the gene matches: 7. The CDR3 is made up of 15 amino acids. Germline V gene lookup returns CDR1 KGHDR and CDR2 SFDVKD. The CDR3 sequence is CATRSSTGANYGYTF. CDR3 coding DNA: TGTGCCACCAGGTCGAGCACAGGGGCTAACTATGGCTACACCTTC.